The 27 T cell receptor beta chains listed next were all sequenced from one sample in a study of blood T cells in healthy people across ages. The use of a sample-barcoded 5' primer and a J-beta primer mix characterized a second PCR of about 6 to 12 cycles. One entry per CDR3 protein results from TCRdb running MiXCR on the 5' RACE reads. Among 870,000 or so distinct CDR3 sequences listed, around 30% were seen once. Source material: blood. The receptors come from a woman older than 75 in good health.

This clonotype was detected ten times or more. This chain links TRBV6-5 with TRBJ1-2, with TRBD1 as a possible D gene (6 bases). The CDR3 has 14 residues. Germline values: CDR1 MNHEY, CDR2 SVGAGI. Trimming removed 6 bases from V and 5 bases from J, with 16 bases in between. CDR3: CASSPAGTSYGYTF. Here the CDR3 DNA reads TGTGCCAGCAGCCCCGCGGGGACATCGTATGGCTACACCTTC.

This clonotype has a handful of counts. V is TRBV19 and J is TRBJ1-2; 9 bases map to TRBD1. CDR1 is LNHDA, CDR2 SQIVND, per germline (reference sequence). V gave up 3 bases and J gave up 4 bases; unmatched junction bases: 6. The CDR3 consists of 15 residues. CDR3 residues: CASSITGTGLYGYTF. In DNA, the CDR3 is TGTGCCAGTAGTATCACCGGGACAGGGCTCTATGGCTACACCTTC.

As for this clonotype: Mismatch with germline at one junction end may stem from a read error. The chain uses TRBV5-6 and TRBJ2-5; the D gene is possibly TRBD1 (5 bases). Germline CDR1 reads SGHDT; CDR2 reads YYEEEE. The CDR3 runs 11 residues. The CDR3 DNA reads as TGTGCCTGCAGCTTGGGGCCTGAGCAGTACTTC. Translated: CACSLGPEQYF.

This clonotype was detected only a few times. The gene calls are TRBV20-1 and TRBJ2-2; D may be TRBD1 (5 bases). The germline CDR1 and CDR2 sequences are DFQATT and SNEGSKA (reference sequence). V gave up 6 bases and J gave up 8 bases, with 13 bases separating them. The CDR3 consists of 12 residues. The CDR3 nucleotides read TGCAGTGCCACTAAGGGGAAAGGGGAGCTGTTTTTT. Amino acids: CSATKGKGELFF.

For this clonotype: Being one base from a much bigger clone, this may be a read error. The chain carries TRBV12-3 or TRBV12-4 and TRBJ2-5, with 9 bases lining up with TRBD2. The CDR3 has 15 residues. J gave up 11 bases and V 6 bases, and 16 bases lay outside the gene matches. The DNA for the CDR3 is TGTGCCAGCAGCTCCCGGCGGGGGGGCAGGGATGAGCAGTACTTC. It codes for CASSSRRGGRDEQYF.

This clonotype was detected a few times. Being one base from a much bigger clone, this may be a read error. The chain uses TRBV10-1 and TRBJ2-5; 14 nucleotides agree with TRBD2. CDR1 and CDR2 from the germline V gene are WNHNN and SYGVQD (reference sequence). The CDR3 is 15 amino acids. The junction had 9 bases not matched to a gene; V was cut back by 4 bases and J by 11 bases. The CDR3 DNA is TGCGCCAGCAGTGGTGGGACTAGCGGGGGTGATGAGCAGTACTTC. It encodes CASSGGTSGGDEQYF.

There are many counts of this clonotype. The chain has TRBV7-9 and TRBJ2-5, with TRBD1 matching over 10 bases. The CDR3 length is 15 residues. The ends lost 3 bases at V and 5 bases at J; junction bases unmatched: 6. In germline, CDR1 is SEHNR, CDR2 FQNEAQ (reference sequence). CDR3 in amino acids: CASSLETGGSETQYF. CDR3 bases: TGTGCCAGCAGCTTGGAGACAGGGGGCAGTGAGACCCAGTACTTC. Full variable domain (missing parts from reference TRBV7-9 and TRBJ2-5): DTGVSQNPRHKITKRGQNVTFRCDPISEHNRLYWYRQTLGQGPEFLTYFQNEAQLEKSRLLSDRFSAERPKGSFSTLEIQRTEQGDSAMYLCASSLETGGSETQYFGPGTRLLVL.

About this clonotype itself: A much larger clone lies one base from this, so it may be a read error. V gene TRBV5-6 combines with J gene TRBJ2-3; perhaps TRBD2 as D (5 bases). CDR1 is SGHDT, CDR2 YYEEEE, per germline. The V end was cut by 1 base, the J end by 1 base, with 19 bases between. The CDR3 runs to 18 residues. The CDR3 DNA is TGTGCCAGCAGCTTGACATCTACCCGAATGGGAGGCACAGATACGCAGTATTTT. Encoded protein: CASSLTSTRMGGTDTQYF.

This clonotype was counted ten times or more. The genes are TRBV6-1 and TRBJ2-7; D remains unclear. This CDR3 has 14 residues. V lost 3 bases and J lost 4, with 13 bases in between. CDR1 is MNHNS and CDR2 is SASEGT in the germline V gene. The CDR3 DNA follows: TGTGCCAGCAGTGAGTGGCCCAACGGGTACGAGCAGTACTTC. Protein: CASSEWPNGYEQYF.

This clonotype was picked up many times. The chain is built from TRBV14 and TRBJ2-3; 8 bases match TRBD2. Germline loops: CDR1 SGHDN, CDR2 FVKESK. The V gene end was trimmed by 4 bases and the J gene end by 1 base; junction bases not matched to a gene: 7. The CDR3 sequence is 16 residues long. The CDR3 spells CASSPLRRGGTDTQYF. CDR3 sequence (DNA): TGTGCCAGCAGCCCGCTCCGGCGGGGGGGCACAGATACGCAGTATTTT.

The sample holds a few counts of this clonotype. V and J are TRBV20-1 and TRBJ1-3; D perhaps matches TRBD1 (5 bases). From germline, CDR1 is DFQATT and CDR2 SNEGSKA (reference sequence). CDR3 length: 13 amino acids. The ends were cut back, 0 bases at V and 4 bases at J, with 7 bases in the middle. CDR3 DNA sequence: TGCAGTGCTAGAGAACCAGGGGGAAACACCATATATTTT. Its protein product is CSAREPGGNTIYF.

This clonotype was counted at least ten times. The chain employs TRBV9 and TRBJ2-1, with D perhaps matching TRBD1 or TRBD2 (6 bases each). Between the trimmed V and J ends, which lost 0 bases and 4 bases, there was a span of 11 bases. Looked up from germline, CDR1 is SGDLS and CDR2 is YYNGEE. The CDR3 sequence is 15 residues long. Written as DNA, the CDR3 is TGTGCCAGCAGCGTAGTTGGGGGGCAATACAATGAGCAGTTCTTC. This translates into CASSVVGGQYNEQFF.

There are a few counts of this clonotype. This sequence may be a read error, since a much larger clone differs from it by one base. The gene calls are TRBV20-1 and TRBJ2-1; 9 bases align to TRBD1. CDR3 size: 15 residues. Looked up from germline, CDR1 is DFQATT and CDR2 is SNEGSKA (reference sequence). Trimming at V came to 0 bases and at J to 7 bases, leaving 7 bases not matched to a gene. The CDR3 loop is CSARDPRQGGNEQFF. In DNA form, the CDR3 reads TGCAGTGCTAGAGACCCTAGACAGGGGGGAAATGAGCAGTTCTTC.

The chain links TRBV9 to TRBJ2-1; TRBD2 matches 7 bases. The V and J ends lost 2 bases and 5 bases, in that order; junction bases with no gene match: 7. Germline V gene sequence: CDR1 SGDLS, CDR2 YYNGEE. The CDR3 extends over 15 amino acids. The CDR3 loop is CASSVGGGSHNEQFF. In DNA form, the CDR3 reads TGTGCCAGCAGCGTGGGGGGGGGTTCCCACAATGAGCAGTTCTTC. Filled out from reference TRBV9 and TRBJ2-1, the complete variable domain reads DSGVTQTPKHLITATGQRVTLRCSPRSGDLSVYWYQQSLDQGLQFLIQYYNGEERAKGNILERFSAQQFPDLHSELNLSSLELGDSALYFCASSVGGGSHNEQFFGPGTRLTVL.

This clonotype was counted ten times or more. The chain links TRBV29-1 to TRBJ2-1; 7 nucleotides agree with TRBD2. The CDR3 is 12 amino acids. V was pared by 4 bases and J by 6 bases, with 3 bases of the junction left unmatched. The germline V gene encodes CDR1 SQVTM and CDR2 ANQGSEA. The CDR3 nucleotides are TGCAGCGTTGGGGGGGGGTTCAATGAGCAGTTCTTC. Encoded protein: CSVGGGFNEQFF.

The V call is TRBV7-2, the J call TRBJ1-4, with 10 bases aligning to TRBD1. The CDR3 spans 16 residues. The germline V gene has CDR1 SGHTA and CDR2 FQGNSA. Unmatched junction bases numbered 10, after V lost 5 bases and J lost 7 bases. The CDR3 here is CASSQGQGWRSEKLFF. The CDR3 DNA sequence: TGTGCCAGCAGCCAGGGACAGGGGTGGCGAAGTGAAAAACTGTTTTTT.

The V gene is TRBV18, the J gene TRBJ2-1; possible D gene TRBD2, 5 bases. Germline V gene sequence: CDR1 KGHSH, CDR2 LQKENI. The CDR3 is 14 residues long. V gave up 3 bases and J gave up 7 bases, with 13 bases separating them. DNA for the CDR3: TGTGCCAGCTCACCTAACGGCGGGCCAAATGAGCAGTTCTTC. Translated, it gives CASSPNGGPNEQFF.

To note about this clonotype: Relative to the germline gene, one junction end is altered; a read error may explain this. The CDR3 sequence: CASSSWTGDADMQYF. CDR3 coding DNA: TGCGCCAGCAGCTCGTGGACAGGGGATGCAGATATGCAGTATTTT. The V gene is TRBV5-1, the J gene TRBJ2-3; 9 bases map to TRBD1. The V gene's germline CDR1 is SGHRS and CDR2 YFSETQ. The CDR3 runs to 15 residues.

This clonotype occurred a few times. The chain recombines TRBV5-1 with TRBJ2-2; 7 nucleotides align to TRBD2. This CDR3 contains 16 residues. Looked up from germline, CDR1 is SGHRS and CDR2 is YFSETQ. V gave up 5 bases and J gave up 3 bases; unmatched junction bases: 10. CDR3 protein: CASRLAPAADTGELFF. DNA of the CDR3: TGCGCCAGCAGACTAGCGCCTGCGGCGGACACCGGGGAGCTGTTTTTT.

A few counts support this clonotype. The CDR3 protein is CASSQDQGGTYGYTF. The DNA for the CDR3 is TGTGCCAGCAGCCAAGATCAGGGGGGAACCTATGGCTACACCTTC. The chain is built from TRBV3-1 and TRBJ1-2; 7 bases map to TRBD1. The CDR3 runs 15 residues. In germline, CDR1 is LGHDT, CDR2 YNNKEL (reference sequence). V gave up 0 bases and J gave up 4 bases; unmatched junction bases: 5.

There are a few counts of this clonotype. The J gene is TRBJ1-1, the V gene TRBV6-1; 8 nucleotides agree with TRBD1. CDR3 length equals 13 residues. J gave up 4 bases and V 7 bases, and 5 bases lay outside the gene matches. Germline loops: CDR1 MNHNS, CDR2 SASEGT. CDR3 sequence: CASTDRGVTEAFF. The CDR3 nucleotides read TGTGCCAGCACAGACAGGGGAGTCACTGAAGCTTTCTTT.

Concerning this clonotype itself: One end of the junction varies from germline; a read error may be responsible. The chain employs TRBV5-1 and TRBJ2-1; 8 positions agree with TRBD1. The CDR3 runs to 14 residues. Germline V CDR1 and CDR2: SGHRS, YFSETQ. CDR3 nucleotides: TGCGCCAGCAGCTTGGGACAGGGGTACAGTGAGCAGTTCTTC. Protein product: CASSLGQGYSEQFF.

There are many counts of this clonotype. The gene calls are TRBV6-6 and TRBJ1-4; no reliable D call. The CDR3 spans 14 residues. Per germline, CDR1 MNHNY and CDR2 SVGAGI (reference sequence). Trimming removed 9 bases from V and 8 bases from J, with 19 bases in between. The CDR3 coding sequence is TGTGCCAGTGCCAACGCGGTGGGAGGGGAAAAACTGTTTTTT. This encodes CASANAVGGEKLFF.

This chain uses TRBV15 with TRBJ1-1, with D maybe TRBD1 (5 bases). Germline values: CDR1 LNHNV, CDR2 YYDKDF (reference sequence). The CDR3 has 14 residues. V was clipped by 2 bases and J by 4 bases, with 11 bases between them. CDR3 sequence: CATSRREGVTEAFF. The DNA for the CDR3 is TGTGCCACCAGCAGAAGGGAAGGGGTCACTGAAGCTTTCTTT.

For this clonotype: Being one base from a much bigger clone, this may be a read error. The rearrangement uses TRBV3-1 and TRBJ2-5, with 9 bases that match TRBD1. CDR3 length equals 17 residues. Germline-derived CDR1 and CDR2 are LGHDT and YNNKEL (reference sequence). The DNA for the CDR3 is TGTGCCAGCAGCAGACGACCGGGACAGGGTTACCAAGAGGCCCAGTACTTC. This encodes CASSRRPGQGYQEAQYF.

This clonotype was counted at least ten times. This chain links TRBV10-3 with TRBJ2-7, with D perhaps matching TRBD2 (5 bases). V was pared by 4 bases and J by 1 base, with 11 bases between. The CDR3 length is 14 residues. The germline CDR1 and CDR2 sequences are ENHRY and SYGVKD. CDR3: CAISVSGGSYEQYF. The CDR3 nucleotides read TGTGCCATCAGTGTAAGTGGAGGATCCTACGAGCAGTACTTC.

This clonotype was picked up many times. The V gene is TRBV20-1, the J gene TRBJ1-5; D not certain. Germline V gives CDR1 DFQATT, CDR2 SNEGSKA (reference sequence). Trimming pared 4 bases from V and 7 bases from J, leaving 11 bases between. CDR3 length: 12 amino acids. The CDR3 nucleotides read TGCAGTGCTAAAAACGTTTTACAGCCCCAGCATTTT. Protein sequence: CSAKNVLQPQHF.